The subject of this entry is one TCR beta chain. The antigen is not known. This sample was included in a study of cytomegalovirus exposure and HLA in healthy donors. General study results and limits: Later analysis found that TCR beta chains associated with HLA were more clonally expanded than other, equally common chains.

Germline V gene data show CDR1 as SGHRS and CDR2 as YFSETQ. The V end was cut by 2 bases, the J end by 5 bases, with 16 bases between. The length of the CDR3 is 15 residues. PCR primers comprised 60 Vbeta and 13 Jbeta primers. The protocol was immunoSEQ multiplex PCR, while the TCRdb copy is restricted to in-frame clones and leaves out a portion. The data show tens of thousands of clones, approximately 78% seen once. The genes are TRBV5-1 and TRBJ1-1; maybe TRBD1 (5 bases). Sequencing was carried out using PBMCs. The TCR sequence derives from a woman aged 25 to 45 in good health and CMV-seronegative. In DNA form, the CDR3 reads TGCGCCAGCAGCTTTTTTGAGGTAGCAGGGACTGAAGCTTTCTTT. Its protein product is CASSFFEVAGTEAFF.